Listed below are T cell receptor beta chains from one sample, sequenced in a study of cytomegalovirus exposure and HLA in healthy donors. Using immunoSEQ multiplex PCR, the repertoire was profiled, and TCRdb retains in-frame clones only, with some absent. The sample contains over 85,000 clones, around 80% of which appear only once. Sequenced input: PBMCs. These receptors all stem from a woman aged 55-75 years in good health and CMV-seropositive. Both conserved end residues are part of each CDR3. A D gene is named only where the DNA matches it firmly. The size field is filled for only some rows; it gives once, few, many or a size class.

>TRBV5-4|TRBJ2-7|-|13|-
CASSPPRGFEQYF
TGTGCCAGCAGCCCCCCACGGGGGTTTGAGCAGTACTTC
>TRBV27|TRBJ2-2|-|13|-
CASSLPGTGELFF
TGTGCCAGCAGTCTTCCGGGGACCGGGGAGCTGTTTTTT
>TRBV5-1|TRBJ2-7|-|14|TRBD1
CASSLARGQYEQYF
TGCGCCAGCAGCTTGGCAAGGGGGCAGTACGAGCAGTACTTC
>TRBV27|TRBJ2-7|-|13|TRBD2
CASSPAGGGEQYF
TGTGCCAGCAGTCCAGCGGGAGGGGGCGAGCAGTACTTC
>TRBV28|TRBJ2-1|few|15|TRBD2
CASTWGAGGINEQFF
TGTGCCAGCACCTGGGGGGCGGGAGGCATCAATGAGCAGTTCTTC
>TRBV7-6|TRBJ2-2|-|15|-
CASSLGLLNTGELFF
TGTGCCAGCAGCTTGGGACTCCTGAACACCGGGGAGCTGTTTTTT
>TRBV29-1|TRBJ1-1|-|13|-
CSVDRGAGTEAFF
TGCAGCGTTGACAGGGGCGCAGGCACTGAAGCTTTCTTT
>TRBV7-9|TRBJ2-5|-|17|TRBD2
CASSILTGTSEQETQYF
TGTGCCAGCAGTATACTTACCGGGACTAGCGAGCAAGAGACCCAGTACTTC
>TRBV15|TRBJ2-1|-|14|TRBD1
CATSRDRGYNEQFF
TGTGCCACCAGCAGGGACAGGGGTTACAATGAGCAGTTCTTC
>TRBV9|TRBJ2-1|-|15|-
CASSVAGEPYNEQFF
TGTGCCAGCAGCGTAGCGGGAGAGCCCTACAATGAGCAGTTCTTC
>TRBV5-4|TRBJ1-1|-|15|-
CASSQDGGGDTEAFF
TGTGCCAGCAGCCAAGATGGCGGGGGCGACACTGAAGCTTTCTTT
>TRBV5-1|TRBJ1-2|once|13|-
CASSLGTGTGYTF
TGCGCCAGCAGCTTGGGAACAGGGACCGGCTACACCTTC
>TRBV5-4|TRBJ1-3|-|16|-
CASSLASRGSGNTIYF
TGTGCCAGCAGCTTGGCCAGTCGGGGCTCTGGAAACACCATATATTTT
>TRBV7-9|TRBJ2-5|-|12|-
CASSTTVETQYF
TGTGCCAGCAGCACCACGGTTGAGACCCAGTACTTC
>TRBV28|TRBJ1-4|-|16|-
CASRTRGGFGNEKLFF
TGTGCCAGCAGAACGAGGGGAGGGTTCGGTAATGAAAAACTGTTTTTT
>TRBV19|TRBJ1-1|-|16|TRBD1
CASSIDLQGARTEAFF
TGTGCCAGTAGTATAGATCTACAGGGGGCGCGCACTGAAGCTTTCTTT
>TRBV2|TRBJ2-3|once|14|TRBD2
CASRTSGSTDTQYF
TGTGCCAGCCGTACTAGCGGGAGCACAGATACGCAGTATTTT
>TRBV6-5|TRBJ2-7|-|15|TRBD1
CASRDRLGGTYEQYF
TGTGCCAGCAGGGACAGGTTGGGTGGAACCTACGAGCAGTACTTC
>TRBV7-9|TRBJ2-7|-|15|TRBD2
CASSLVSGRAYEQYF
TGTGCCAGCAGCTTAGTTTCCGGGAGGGCCTACGAGCAGTACTTC
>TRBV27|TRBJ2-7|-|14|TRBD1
CASSPHGQVYEQYF
TGTGCCAGCAGTCCACATGGACAGGTCTACGAGCAGTACTTC
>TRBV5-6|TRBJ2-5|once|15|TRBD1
CASDFLGQGAETQYF
TGTGCCAGCGACTTTTTGGGACAGGGTGCAGAGACCCAGTACTTC
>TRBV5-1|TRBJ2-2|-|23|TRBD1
CASSPMDRVQLWGQGAYTGELFF
TGCGCCAGCAGCCCAATGGACAGGGTCCAATTGTGGGGACAGGGGGCGTATACCGGGGAGCTGTTTTTT
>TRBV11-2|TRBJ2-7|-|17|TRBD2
CASSPQGLAGDSYEQYF
TGTGCCAGCAGCCCACAAGGACTAGCGGGAGATTCCTACGAGCAGTACTTC
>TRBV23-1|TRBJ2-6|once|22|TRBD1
CASSQSIDRVANSSSGANVLTF
TGCGCCAGCAGTCAATCGATCGACAGGGTGGCTAACTCGAGCTCTGGGGCCAACGTCCTGACCTTC
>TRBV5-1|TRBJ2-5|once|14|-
CASSFGTIQETQYF
TGCGCCAGCAGCTTCGGGACAATTCAAGAGACCCAGTACTTC
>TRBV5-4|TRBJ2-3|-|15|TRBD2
CASSYTSGGTDTQYF
TGTGCCAGCAGCTATACTAGCGGAGGCACAGATACGCAGTATTTT
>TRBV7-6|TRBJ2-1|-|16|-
CASSLGQLRSYNEQFF
TGTGCCAGCAGCTTAGGCCAACTTAGATCCTACAATGAGCAGTTCTTC
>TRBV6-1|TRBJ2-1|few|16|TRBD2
CASSEVGRLAGREQFF
TGTGCCAGCAGTGAGGTAGGGCGACTAGCGGGCCGCGAGCAGTTCTTC
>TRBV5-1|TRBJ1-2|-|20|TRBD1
CASSLSQDRVFSEPHYGYTF
TGCGCCAGCAGCTTGAGTCAGGACAGGGTTTTTTCCGAACCCCACTATGGCTACACCTTC
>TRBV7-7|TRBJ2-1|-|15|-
CASSPFGVVGNEQFF
TGTGCTAGCAGCCCATTCGGGGTGGTGGGAAATGAGCAGTTCTTC
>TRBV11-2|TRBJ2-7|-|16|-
CASSISLPGAAYEQYF
TGTGCCAGCAGCATTAGTTTACCAGGGGCGGCCTACGAGCAGTACTTC
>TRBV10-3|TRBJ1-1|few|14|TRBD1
CAIRGDRGGTEAFF
TGTGCCATCAGAGGGGACAGGGGAGGCACTGAAGCTTTCTTT
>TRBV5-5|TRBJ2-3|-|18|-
CASSFSPRRRENADTQYF
TGTGCCAGCAGCTTTAGCCCACGCCGAAGGGAGAACGCAGATACGCAGTATTTT
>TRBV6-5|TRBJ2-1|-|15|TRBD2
CASTAGGLAGGMQFF
TGTGCCAGCACCGCCGGGGGACTAGCGGGAGGTATGCAGTTCTTC
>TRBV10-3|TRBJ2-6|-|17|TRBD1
CAIRGQGIFSGANVLTF
TGTGCCATCAGAGGACAGGGAATCTTCTCTGGGGCCAACGTCCTGACTTTC
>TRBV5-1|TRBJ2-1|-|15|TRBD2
CASSLGASGIYEQFF
TGCGCCAGCAGCTTAGGGGCTAGCGGGATATATGAGCAGTTCTTC
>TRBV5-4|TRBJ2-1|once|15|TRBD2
CASSLTSGVYNEQFF
TGTGCCAGCAGTCTGACTAGCGGCGTCTACAATGAGCAGTTCTTC
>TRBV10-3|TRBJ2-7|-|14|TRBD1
CAISERDRVDEQYF
TGTGCCATCAGTGAGAGGGACAGGGTGGACGAGCAGTACTTC
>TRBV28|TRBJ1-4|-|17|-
CASSLFSFGQGNEKLFF
TGTGCCAGCAGTTTATTTAGCTTTGGGCAGGGTAATGAAAAACTGTTTTTT
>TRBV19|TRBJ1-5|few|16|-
CASSIGGRGSNQPQHF
TGTGCCAGTAGTATAGGGGGGAGGGGGAGCAATCAGCCCCAGCATTTT
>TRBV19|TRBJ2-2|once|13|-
CASSMGGPGELFF
TGTGCCAGTAGTATGGGGGGGCCCGGGGAGCTGTTTTTT
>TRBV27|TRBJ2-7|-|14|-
CASRTDSSRNEQYF
TGTGCCAGCAGAACGGACAGTTCGAGGAACGAGCAGTACTTC
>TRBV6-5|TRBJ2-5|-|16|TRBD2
CASSYGGLAGFETQYF
TGTGCCAGCAGTTACGGTGGACTAGCGGGATTTGAGACCCAGTACTTC
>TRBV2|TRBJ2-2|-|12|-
CASSVFVGELFF
TGTGCCAGCAGCGTATTCGTCGGGGAGCTGTTTTTT
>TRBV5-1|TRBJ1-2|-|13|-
CASSLVGGDGYTF
TGCGCCAGCAGCTTGGTAGGGGGTGATGGCTACACCTTC
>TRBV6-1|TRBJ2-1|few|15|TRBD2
CASNGLAGSYNEQFF
TGTGCCAGCAACGGACTAGCGGGCTCCTACAATGAGCAGTTCTTC
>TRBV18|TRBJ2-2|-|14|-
CASSPGHDTGELFF
TGTGCCAGCTCACCCGGACATGACACCGGGGAGCTGTTTTTT
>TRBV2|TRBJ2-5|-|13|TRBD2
CASSGLAGETQYF
TGTGCCAGCAGTGGGCTAGCGGGAGAGACCCAGTACTTC
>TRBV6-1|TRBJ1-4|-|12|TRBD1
CASSEGDSPRVF
TGTGCCAGCAGTGAAGGGGACAGCCCAAGGGTTTTT
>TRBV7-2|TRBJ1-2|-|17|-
CASSLSGMTGTSYGYTF
TGTGCCAGCAGCTTATCAGGCATGACAGGAACCTCCTATGGCTACACCTTC